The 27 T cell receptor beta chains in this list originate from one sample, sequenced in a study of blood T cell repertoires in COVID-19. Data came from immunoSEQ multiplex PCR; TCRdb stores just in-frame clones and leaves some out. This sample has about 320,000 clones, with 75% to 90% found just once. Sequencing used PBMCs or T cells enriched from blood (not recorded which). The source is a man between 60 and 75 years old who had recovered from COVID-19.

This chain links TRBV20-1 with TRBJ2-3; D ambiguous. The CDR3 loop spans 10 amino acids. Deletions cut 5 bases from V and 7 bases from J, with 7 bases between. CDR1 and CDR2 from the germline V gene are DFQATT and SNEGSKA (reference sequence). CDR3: CSALTYTQYF. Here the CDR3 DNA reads TGCAGTGCTCTTACTTATACGCAGTATTTT.

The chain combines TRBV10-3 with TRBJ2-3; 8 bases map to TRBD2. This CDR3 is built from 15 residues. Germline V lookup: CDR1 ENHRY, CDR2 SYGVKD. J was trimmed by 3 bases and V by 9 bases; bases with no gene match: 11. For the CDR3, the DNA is TGTGCCATGCGGCCGGGACTAGGGATAACAGATACGCAGTATTTT. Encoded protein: CAMRPGLGITDTQYF.

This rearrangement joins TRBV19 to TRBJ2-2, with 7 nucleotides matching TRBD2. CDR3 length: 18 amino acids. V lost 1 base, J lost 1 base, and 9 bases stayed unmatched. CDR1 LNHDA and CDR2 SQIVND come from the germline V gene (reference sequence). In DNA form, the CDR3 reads TGTGCCAGTAGTATAGTGGGGGGACTAACAATGAACACCGGGGAGCTGTTTTTT. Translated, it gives CASSIVGGLTMNTGELFF.

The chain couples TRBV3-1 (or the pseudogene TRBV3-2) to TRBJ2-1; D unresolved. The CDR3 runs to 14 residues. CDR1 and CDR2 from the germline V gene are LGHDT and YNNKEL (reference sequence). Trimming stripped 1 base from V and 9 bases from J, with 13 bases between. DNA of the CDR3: TGTGCCAGCAGCCAAGTAACCCACGAGCTTGAGCAGTTCTTC. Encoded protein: CASSQVTHELEQFF.

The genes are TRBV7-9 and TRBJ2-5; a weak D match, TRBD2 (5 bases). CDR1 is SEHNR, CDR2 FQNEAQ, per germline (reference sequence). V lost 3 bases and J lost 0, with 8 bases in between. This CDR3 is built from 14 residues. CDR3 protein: CASSLLRDQETQYF. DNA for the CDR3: TGTGCCAGCAGCTTGTTGCGGGACCAAGAGACCCAGTACTTC.

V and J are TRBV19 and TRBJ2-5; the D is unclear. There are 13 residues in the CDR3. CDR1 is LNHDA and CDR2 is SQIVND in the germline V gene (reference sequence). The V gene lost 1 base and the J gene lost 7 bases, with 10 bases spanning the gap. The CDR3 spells CASSIGPEVTQYF. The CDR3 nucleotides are TGTGCCAGTAGTATAGGTCCAGAGGTGACCCAGTACTTC.

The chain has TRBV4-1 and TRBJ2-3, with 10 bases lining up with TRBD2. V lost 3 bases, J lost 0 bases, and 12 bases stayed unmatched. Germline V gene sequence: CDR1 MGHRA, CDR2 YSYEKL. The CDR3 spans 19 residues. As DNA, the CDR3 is TGCGCCAGCAGCCAGTATCGGGCTAGCGGGAGAACTAGCACAGATACGCAGTATTTT. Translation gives CASSQYRASGRTSTDTQYF.

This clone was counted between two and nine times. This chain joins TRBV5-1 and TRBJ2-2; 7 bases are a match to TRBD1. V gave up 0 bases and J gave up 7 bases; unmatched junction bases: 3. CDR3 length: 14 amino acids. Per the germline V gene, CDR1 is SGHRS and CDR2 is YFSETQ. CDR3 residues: CASSLAWTGGELFF. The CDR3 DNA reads TGCGCCAGCAGCTTGGCCTGGACAGGCGGGGAGCTGTTTTTT.

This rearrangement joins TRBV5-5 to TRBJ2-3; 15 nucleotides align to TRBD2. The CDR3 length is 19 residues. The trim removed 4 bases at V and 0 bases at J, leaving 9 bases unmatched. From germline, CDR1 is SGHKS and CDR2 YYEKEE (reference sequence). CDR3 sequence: CASSPGLAGGGFSTDTQYF. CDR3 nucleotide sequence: TGTGCCAGCAGCCCGGGACTAGCGGGAGGAGGGTTTAGCACAGATACGCAGTATTTT.

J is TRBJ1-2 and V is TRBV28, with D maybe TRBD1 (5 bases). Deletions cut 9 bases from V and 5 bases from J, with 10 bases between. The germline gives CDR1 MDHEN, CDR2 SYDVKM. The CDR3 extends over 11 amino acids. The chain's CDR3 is CASKQVYGYTF. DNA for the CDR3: TGTGCCAGTAAACAGGTTTATGGCTACACCTTC.

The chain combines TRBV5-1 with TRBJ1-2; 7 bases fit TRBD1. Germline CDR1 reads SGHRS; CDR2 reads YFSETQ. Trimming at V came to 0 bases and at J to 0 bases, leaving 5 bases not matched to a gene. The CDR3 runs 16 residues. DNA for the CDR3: TGCGCCAGCAGCTTGGTAGGGGGCTCCACTAACTATGGCTACACCTTC. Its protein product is CASSLVGGSTNYGYTF. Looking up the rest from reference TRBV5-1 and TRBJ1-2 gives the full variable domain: KAGVTQTPRYLIKTRGQQVTLSCSPISGHRSVSWYQQTPGQGLQFLFEYFSETQRNKGNFPGRFSGRQFSNSRSEMNVSTLELGDSALYLCASSLVGGSTNYGYTFGSGTRLTVV.

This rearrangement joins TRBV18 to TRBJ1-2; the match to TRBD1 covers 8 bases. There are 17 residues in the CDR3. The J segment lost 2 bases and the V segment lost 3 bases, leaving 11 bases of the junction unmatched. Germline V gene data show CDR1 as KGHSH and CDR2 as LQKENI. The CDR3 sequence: CASSPITRTGTNYGYTF. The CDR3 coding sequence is TGTGCCAGCTCACCTATAACTAGGACAGGGACGAACTATGGCTACACCTTC.

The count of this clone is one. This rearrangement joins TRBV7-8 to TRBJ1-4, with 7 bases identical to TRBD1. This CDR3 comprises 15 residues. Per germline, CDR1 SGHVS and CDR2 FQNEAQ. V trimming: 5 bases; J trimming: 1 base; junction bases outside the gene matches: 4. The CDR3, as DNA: TGTGCCAGCAGCACTCGGACAGGAACTAATGAAAAACTGTTTTTT. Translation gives CASSTRTGTNEKLFF.

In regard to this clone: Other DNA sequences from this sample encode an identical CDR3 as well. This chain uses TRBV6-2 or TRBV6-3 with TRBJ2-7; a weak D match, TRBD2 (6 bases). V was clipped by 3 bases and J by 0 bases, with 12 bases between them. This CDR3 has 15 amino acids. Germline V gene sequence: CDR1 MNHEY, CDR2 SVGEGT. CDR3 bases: TGTGCCAGCAGTTATTCCGGGGGACCCTCCTACGAGCAGTACTTC. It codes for CASSYSGGPSYEQYF.

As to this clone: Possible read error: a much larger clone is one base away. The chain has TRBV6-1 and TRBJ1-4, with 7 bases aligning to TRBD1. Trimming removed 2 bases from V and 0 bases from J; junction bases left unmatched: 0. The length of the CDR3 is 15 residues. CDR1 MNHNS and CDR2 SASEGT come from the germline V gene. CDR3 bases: TGTGCCAGCAGTGAACAGGGGGCAACTAATGAAAAACTGTTTTTT. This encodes CASSEQGATNEKLFF.

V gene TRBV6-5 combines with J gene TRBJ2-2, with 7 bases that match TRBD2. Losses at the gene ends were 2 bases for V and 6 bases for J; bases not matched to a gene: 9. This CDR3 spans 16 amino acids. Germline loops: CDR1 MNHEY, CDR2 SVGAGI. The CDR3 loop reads CASSYGGGRVAGELFF. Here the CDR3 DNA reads TGTGCCAGCAGTTACGGGGGTGGGAGGGTTGCCGGGGAGCTGTTTTTT.

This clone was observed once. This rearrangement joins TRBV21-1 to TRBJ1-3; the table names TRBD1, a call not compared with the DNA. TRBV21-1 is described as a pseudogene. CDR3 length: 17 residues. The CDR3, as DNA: TGTGCCAGCAGCAAATTTGGACAGGGGAAGTCTGGAAACACCATATATTTT. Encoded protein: CASSKFGQGKSGNTIYF.

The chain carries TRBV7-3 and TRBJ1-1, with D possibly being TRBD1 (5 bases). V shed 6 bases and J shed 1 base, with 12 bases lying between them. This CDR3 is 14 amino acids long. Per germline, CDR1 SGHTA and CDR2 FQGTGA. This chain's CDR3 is CASSLGGGNTEAFF. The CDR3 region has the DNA TGTGCCAGCAGTCTGGGGGGAGGGAACACTGAAGCTTTCTTT.

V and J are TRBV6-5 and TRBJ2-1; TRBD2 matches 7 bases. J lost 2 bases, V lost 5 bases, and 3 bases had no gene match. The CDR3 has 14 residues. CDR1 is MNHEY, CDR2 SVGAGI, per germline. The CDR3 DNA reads TGTGCCAGCAGTAGCGGGATACCCTACAATGAGCAGTTCTTC. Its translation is CASSSGIPYNEQFF.

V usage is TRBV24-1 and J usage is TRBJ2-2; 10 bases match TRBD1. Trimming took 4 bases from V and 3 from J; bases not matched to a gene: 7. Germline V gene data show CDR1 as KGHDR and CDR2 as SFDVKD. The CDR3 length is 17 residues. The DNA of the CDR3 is TGTGCCACCAGTGAGTTAACCGGGACAGGGGACACCGGGGAGCTGTTTTTT. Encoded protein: CATSELTGTGDTGELFF.

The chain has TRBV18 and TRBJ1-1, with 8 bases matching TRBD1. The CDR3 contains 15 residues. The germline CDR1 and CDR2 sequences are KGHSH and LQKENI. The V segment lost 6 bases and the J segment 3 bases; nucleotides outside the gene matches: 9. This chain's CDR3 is CASSTGTGGYTEAFF. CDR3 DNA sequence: TGTGCCAGCTCCACCGGGACAGGCGGTTACACTGAAGCTTTCTTT. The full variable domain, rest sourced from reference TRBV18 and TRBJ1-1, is NAGVMQNPRHLVRRRGQEARLRCSPMKGHSHVYWYRQLPEEGLKFMVYLQKENIIDESGMPKERFSAEFPKEGPSILRIQQVVRGDSAAYFCASSTGTGGYTEAFFGQGTRLTVV.

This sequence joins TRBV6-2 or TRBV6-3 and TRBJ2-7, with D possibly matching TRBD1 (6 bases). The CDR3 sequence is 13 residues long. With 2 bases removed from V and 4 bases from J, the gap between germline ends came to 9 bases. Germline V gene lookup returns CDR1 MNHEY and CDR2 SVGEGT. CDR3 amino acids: CASSYGDKYEQYF. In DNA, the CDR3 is TGTGCCAGCAGTTACGGGGACAAATACGAGCAGTACTTC.

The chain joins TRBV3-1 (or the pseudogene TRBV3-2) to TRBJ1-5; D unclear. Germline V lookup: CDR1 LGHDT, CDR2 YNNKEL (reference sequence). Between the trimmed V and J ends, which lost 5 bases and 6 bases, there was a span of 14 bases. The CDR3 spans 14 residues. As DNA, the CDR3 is TGTGCCAGCAGCGACGGATCGGGAATTCAGCCCCAGCATTTT. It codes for CASSDGSGIQPQHF.

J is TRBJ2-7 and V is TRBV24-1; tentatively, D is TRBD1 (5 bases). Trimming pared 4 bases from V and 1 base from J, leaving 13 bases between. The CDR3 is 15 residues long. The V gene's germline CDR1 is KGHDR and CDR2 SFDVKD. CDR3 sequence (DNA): TGTGCCACCAGTGACACCACAGGTGGTTCCTACGAGCAGTACTTC. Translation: CATSDTTGGSYEQYF.

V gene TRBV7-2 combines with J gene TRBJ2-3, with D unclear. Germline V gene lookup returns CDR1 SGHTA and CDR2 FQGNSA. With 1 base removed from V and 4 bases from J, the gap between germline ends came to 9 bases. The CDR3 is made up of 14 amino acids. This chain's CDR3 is CASSLVRESDTQYF. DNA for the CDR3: TGTGCCAGCAGCTTAGTAAGAGAGTCAGATACGCAGTATTTT.

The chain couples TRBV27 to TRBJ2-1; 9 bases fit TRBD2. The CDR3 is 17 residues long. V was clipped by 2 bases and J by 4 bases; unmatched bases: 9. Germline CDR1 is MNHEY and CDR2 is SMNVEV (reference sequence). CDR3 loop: CASSLVSAGGPYNEQFF. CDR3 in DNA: TGTGCCAGCAGTTTAGTATCGGCGGGAGGGCCGTACAATGAGCAGTTCTTC.

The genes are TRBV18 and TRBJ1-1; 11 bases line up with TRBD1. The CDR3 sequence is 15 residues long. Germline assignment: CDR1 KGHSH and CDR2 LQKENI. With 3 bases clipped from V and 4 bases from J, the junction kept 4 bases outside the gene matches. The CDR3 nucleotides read TGTGCCAGCTCACCCGCCGGGACAGGGGGCACTGAAGCTTTCTTT. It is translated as CASSPAGTGGTEAFF.